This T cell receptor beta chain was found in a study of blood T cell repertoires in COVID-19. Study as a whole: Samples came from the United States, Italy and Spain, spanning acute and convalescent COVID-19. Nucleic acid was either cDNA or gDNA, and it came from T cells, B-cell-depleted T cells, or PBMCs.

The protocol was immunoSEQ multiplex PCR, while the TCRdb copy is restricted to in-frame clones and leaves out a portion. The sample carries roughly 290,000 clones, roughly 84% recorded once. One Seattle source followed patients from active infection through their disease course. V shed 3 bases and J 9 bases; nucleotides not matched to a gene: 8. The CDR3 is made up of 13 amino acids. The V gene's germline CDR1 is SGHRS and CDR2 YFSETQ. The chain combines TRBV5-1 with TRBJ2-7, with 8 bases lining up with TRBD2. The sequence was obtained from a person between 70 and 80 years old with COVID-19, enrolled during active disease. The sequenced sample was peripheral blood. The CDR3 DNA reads TGCGCCAGCAGCTACGGGACTAGTGATGTGCAGTACTTC. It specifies CASSYGTSDVQYF.